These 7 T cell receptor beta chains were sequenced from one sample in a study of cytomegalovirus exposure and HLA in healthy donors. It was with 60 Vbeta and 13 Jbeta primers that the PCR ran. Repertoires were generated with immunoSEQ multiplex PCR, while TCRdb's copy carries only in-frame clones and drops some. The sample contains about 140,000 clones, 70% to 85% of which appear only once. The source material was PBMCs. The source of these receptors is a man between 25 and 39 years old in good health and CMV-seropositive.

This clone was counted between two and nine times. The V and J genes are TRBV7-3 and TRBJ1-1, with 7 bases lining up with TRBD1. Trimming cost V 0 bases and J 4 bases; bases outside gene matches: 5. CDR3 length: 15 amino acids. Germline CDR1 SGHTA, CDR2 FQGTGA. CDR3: CASSLTGGPSTEAFF. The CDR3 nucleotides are TGTGCCAGCAGCTTAACAGGGGGCCCGAGCACTGAAGCTTTCTTT.

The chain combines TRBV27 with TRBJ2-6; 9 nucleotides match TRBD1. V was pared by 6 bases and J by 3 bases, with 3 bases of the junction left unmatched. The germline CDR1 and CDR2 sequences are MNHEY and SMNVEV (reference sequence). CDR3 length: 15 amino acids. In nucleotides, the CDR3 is TGTGCCAGCAGACAGGGGGCGCGTGGGGCCAACGTCCTGACTTTC. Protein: CASRQGARGANVLTF.

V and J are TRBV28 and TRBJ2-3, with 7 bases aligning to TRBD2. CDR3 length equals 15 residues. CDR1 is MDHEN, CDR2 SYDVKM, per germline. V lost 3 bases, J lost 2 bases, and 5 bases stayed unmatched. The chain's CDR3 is CASSFGTTLTDTQYF. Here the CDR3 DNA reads TGTGCCAGCAGTTTCGGGACTACCCTCACAGATACGCAGTATTTT.

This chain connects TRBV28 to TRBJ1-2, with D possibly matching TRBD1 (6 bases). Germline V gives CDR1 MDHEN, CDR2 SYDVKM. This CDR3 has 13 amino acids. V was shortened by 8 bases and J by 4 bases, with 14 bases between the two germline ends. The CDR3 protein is CASGMTGGYGYTF. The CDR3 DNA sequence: TGTGCCAGCGGAATGACAGGTGGCTATGGCTACACCTTC.

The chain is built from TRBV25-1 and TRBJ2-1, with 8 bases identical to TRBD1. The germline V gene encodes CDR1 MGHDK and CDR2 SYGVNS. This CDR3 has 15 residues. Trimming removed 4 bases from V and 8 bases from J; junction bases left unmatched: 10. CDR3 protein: CASSVGQGTVHEQFF. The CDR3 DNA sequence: TGTGCCAGCAGTGTCGGACAGGGAACCGTCCATGAGCAGTTCTTC.

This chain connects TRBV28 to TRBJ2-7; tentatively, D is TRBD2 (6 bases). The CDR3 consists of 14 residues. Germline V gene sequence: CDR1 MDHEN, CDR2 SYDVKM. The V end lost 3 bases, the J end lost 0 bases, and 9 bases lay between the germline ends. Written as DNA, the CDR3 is TGTGCCAGCAGTTTCCGGGGGAGCTCCTACGAGCAGTACTTC. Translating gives CASSFRGSSYEQYF.

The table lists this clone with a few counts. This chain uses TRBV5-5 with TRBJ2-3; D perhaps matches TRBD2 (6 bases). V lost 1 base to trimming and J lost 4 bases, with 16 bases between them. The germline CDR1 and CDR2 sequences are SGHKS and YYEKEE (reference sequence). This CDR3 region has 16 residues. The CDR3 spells CASSLQVGLPADTQYF. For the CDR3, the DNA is TGTGCCAGCAGCTTGCAGGTGGGACTCCCCGCAGATACGCAGTATTTT.